The T cell receptor (beta chain) under discussion was sequenced for a study of OX40 agonist ivuxolimab in advanced cancers. The overall study: Partial responses were achieved by three patients, one with hepatocellular carcinoma and two with cutaneous melanoma.

About this clone: Its cognate antigen is unknown.

Clones were sequenced by immunoSEQ multiplex PCR, and TCRdb holds only the in-frame ones, with some missing. The data show some 50,000 clones, approximately 89% seen once. Notes on the study in general: Blood T cells, both CD4+ and CD8+, expanded clonally by week 6 at 0.1 to 3.0 mg/kg. Undetermined was the antigen specificity of the expanded peripheral T cells.

The ends lost 0 bases at V and 5 bases at J; junction bases unmatched: 2. CDR3 length: 15 amino acids. The germline CDR1 and CDR2 sequences are MNHEY and SVGAGI. The TCR originated in an adult with an advanced solid tumor such as melanoma, head and neck, liver or kidney cancer. Here the sequenced sample was CD4+ or CD8+ T cells sorted from blood, taken in a trial of the OX40 agonist ivuxolimab. V and J are TRBV6-5 and TRBJ1-5, with 9 bases identical to TRBD1. CDR3 in DNA: TGTGCCAGCAGTTACTCGGGACAGGGTTATCAGCCCCAGCATTTT. It is translated as CASSYSGQGYQPQHF.